This passage covers 4 T cell receptor beta chains from one sample sequenced in a study of blood T cell repertoires in COVID-19. Assay used: immunoSEQ multiplex PCR; TCRdb lists only in-frame clones, some missing. The sample carries around 300,000 clones, 70% to 90% recorded once. The material sequenced was peripheral blood. Source of these receptors: a woman between 70 and 85 years old with acute or convalescent COVID-19.

This clone was found once. The chain joins TRBV5-4 to TRBJ1-4, with 9 bases aligning to TRBD1. Germline lookup yields CDR1 SGHNT and CDR2 YYREEE (reference sequence). The CDR3 runs to 15 residues. With V trimmed by 4 bases and J by 5 bases, 6 bases remained unmatched. CDR3: CASSPDGTGNEKLFF. The DNA of the CDR3 is TGTGCCAGCAGCCCGGACGGGACAGGGAATGAAAAACTGTTTTTT.

The chain couples TRBV5-1 to TRBJ2-7, with D possibly being TRBD1 (7 bases). This CDR3 has 15 amino acids. Germline loops: CDR1 SGHRS, CDR2 YFSETQ. Trimming cost V 4 bases and J 2 bases, with 16 bases left between them. CDR3: CASSLGGTAPYEQYF. In DNA, the CDR3 is TGCGCCAGCAGCCTGGGCGGGACAGCCCCCTACGAGCAGTACTTC.

The chain employs TRBV5-1 and TRBJ1-2; D call uncertain. The CDR3 consists of 13 residues. Germline-derived CDR1 and CDR2 are SGHRS and YFSETQ. Trimming removed 1 base from V and 3 bases from J, with 7 bases in between. CDR3 DNA: TGCGCCAGCAGCTTGCTCGGGGACTATGGCTACACCTTC. Protein: CASSLLGDYGYTF.

The V call is TRBV10-3, the J call TRBJ1-5; 8 bases are a match to TRBD1. The CDR3 runs to 15 residues. Germline V gene lookup returns CDR1 ENHRY and CDR2 SYGVKD. The J segment lost 1 base and the V segment lost 6 bases, leaving 5 bases of the junction unmatched. CDR3 nucleotide sequence: TGTGCCATCAGGGGGACAGGAGGGAGCAATCAGCCCCAGCATTTT. It translates to CAIRGTGGSNQPQHF.